One and the same sample provided the 18 T cell receptor beta chains below, sequenced in a study of beta chain features in type 1 diabetes. Since all of the isolated RNA was reverse transcribed, expressed TCRB transcripts were what got sequenced. Profiled with immunoSEQ multiplex PCR; TCRdb holds only in-frame clones, not every one. This table holds roughly 340,000 clones, roughly 12% found once. Notes on the study in general: Moderate but significant shortening of TCRB CDR3s was recorded in all four CD4+ subsets from Type 1 diabetes patients.

These receptors are not linked to any known antigen. The sample was naive CD4+ T cells from blood. The receptor source for this set is a woman under 30 with type 1 diabetes.

This clone was detected only a few times. The chain joins TRBV5-4 to TRBJ2-5; D is perhaps TRBD2 (5 bases). V lost 0 bases and J 0 bases, leaving 6 bases between the germline ends. CDR1 and CDR2 from the germline V gene are SGHNT and YYREEE (reference sequence). CDR3 length: 14 residues. The CDR3 spells CASSLGGNQETQYF. CDR3 nucleotide sequence: TGTGCCAGCAGCTTGGGAGGGAACCAAGAGACCCAGTACTTC.

This clone was observed a few times. The V gene is TRBV5-6, the J gene TRBJ2-3; 8 bases are a match to TRBD1. Germline V gene data show CDR1 as SGHDT and CDR2 as YYEEEE. The ends lost 3 bases at V and 8 bases at J; junction bases unmatched: 5. The CDR3 runs 13 residues. The CDR3 DNA sequence: TGTGCCAGCAGCTCGACAGGGGCGATTACGCAGTATTTT. Translated: CASSSTGAITQYF.

The chain couples TRBV4-1 to TRBJ1-1; 7 nucleotides line up with TRBD1. V lost 3 bases, J lost 4 bases, and 8 bases stayed unmatched. Looked up from germline, CDR1 is MGHRA and CDR2 is YSYEKL. The CDR3 length is 15 residues. Here the CDR3 reads CASSHLQGTGTEAFF. CDR3 in DNA: TGCGCCAGCAGCCACCTACAGGGGACGGGCACTGAAGCTTTCTTT.

V usage is TRBV7-2 and J usage is TRBJ2-7; no clear D. Trimming stripped 0 bases from V and 2 bases from J, with 5 bases between. The CDR3 covers 13 residues. Germline values: CDR1 SGHTA, CDR2 FQGNSA. DNA of the CDR3: TGTGCCAGCAGCTTAGCCCGGGCCTACGAGCAGTACTTC. Residues: CASSLARAYEQYF.

The chain uses TRBV6-5 and TRBJ1-2; possibly TRBD1 for D (6 bases). Trimming removed 6 bases from V and 7 bases from J, with 15 bases in between. This CDR3 has 13 residues. Germline lookup yields CDR1 MNHEY and CDR2 SVGAGI. CDR3 coding DNA: TGTGCCAGCAGATCGATCGACAGGTCTGGCTACACCTTC. It is translated as CASRSIDRSGYTF.

This clone occurred a few times. This chain links TRBV19 with TRBJ2-2, with TRBD2 matching over 8 bases. Germline CDR1 LNHDA, CDR2 SQIVND (reference sequence). The CDR3 loop spans 14 amino acids. Unmatched junction bases numbered 4, after V lost 6 bases and J lost 4 bases. The CDR3 DNA is TGTGCCAGTAGAGCGAGCGGGAGCACCGGGGAGCTGTTTTTT. Its translation is CASRASGSTGELFF. Variable domain in full (rest from reference TRBV19 and TRBJ2-2): DGGITQSPKYLFRKEGQNVTLSCEQNLNHDAMYWYRQDPGQGLRLIYYSQIVNDFQKGDIAEGYSVSREKKESFPLTVTSAQKNPTAFYLCASRASGSTGELFFGEGSRLTVL.

This clone was detected a few times. The gene calls are TRBV9 and TRBJ1-5; D not certain. With 4 bases removed from V and 6 bases from J, the gap between germline ends came to 17 bases. The CDR3 is 15 amino acids. Germline lookup yields CDR1 SGDLS and CDR2 YYNGEE. The CDR3: CASSPSVASGQPQHF. The CDR3 nucleotides read TGTGCCAGCAGCCCCTCGGTCGCCTCAGGTCAGCCCCAGCATTTT.

The chain has TRBV11-3 and TRBJ2-1; 10 bases agree with TRBD2. Germline CDR1 and CDR2: SGHNT and YENEEA. J gave up 3 bases and V 7 bases, and 6 bases lay outside the gene matches. The CDR3 spans 15 residues. The DNA for the CDR3 is TGTGCCAGCACACAGGGACTAGCGCGCTACAATGAGCAGTTCTTC. Protein sequence: CASTQGLARYNEQFF.

This clone was seen a few times. The J gene is TRBJ2-7, the V gene TRBV7-9; D is possibly TRBD2 (6 bases). Per the germline V gene, CDR1 is SEHNR and CDR2 is FQNEAQ (reference sequence). Trimming shortened V by 5 bases and J by 1 base, and 15 bases separated the two germline ends. The CDR3 runs 15 residues. CDR3 sequence: CASSLPAGQSYEQYF. DNA for the CDR3: TGTGCCAGCAGCCTCCCAGCGGGCCAATCCTACGAGCAGTACTTC. The whole variable domain, remainder taken from reference TRBV7-9 and TRBJ2-7, is DTGVSQNPRHKITKRGQNVTFRCDPISEHNRLYWYRQTLGQGPEFLTYFQNEAQLEKSRLLSDRFSAERPKGSFSTLEIQRTEQGDSAMYLCASSLPAGQSYEQYFGPGTRLTVT.

V usage is TRBV18 and J usage is TRBJ1-1, with a tentative D call TRBD1 (5 bases). This CDR3 has 15 residues. The ends were cut back, 2 bases at V and 3 bases at J, with 13 bases in the middle. Per germline, CDR1 KGHSH and CDR2 LQKENI. The CDR3, as DNA: TGTGCCAGCTCACCAAATCAGGGTATGGACACTGAAGCTTTCTTT. Encoded protein: CASSPNQGMDTEAFF.

The V gene is TRBV6-6, the J gene TRBJ2-7, with a weak D call TRBD1 (6 bases). This CDR3 has 15 amino acids. V lost 5 bases and J lost 3, with 17 bases in between. Germline V gene lookup returns CDR1 MNHNY and CDR2 SVGAGI (reference sequence). In nucleotides, the CDR3 is TGTGCCAGCAGTACAGACGACAGGTGGAACTACGAGCAGTACTTC. As protein: CASSTDDRWNYEQYF.

This chain connects TRBV7-2 to TRBJ1-4; D gene uncertain. This CDR3 comprises 12 residues. V dropped 5 bases and J dropped 8 bases, with 9 bases sitting between them. The V gene's germline CDR1 is SGHTA and CDR2 FQGNSA. This CDR3 is CASSQFSEKLFF. In DNA form, the CDR3 reads TGTGCCAGCAGCCAGTTTTCGGAAAAACTGTTTTTT.

V is TRBV28 and J is TRBJ2-3; 8 nucleotides agree with TRBD2. The CDR3 totals 16 residues. In germline, CDR1 is MDHEN, CDR2 SYDVKM. V dropped 4 bases and J dropped 3; count of bases not matched to a gene: 9. CDR3 DNA: TGTGCCAGCAGTTCCTCGAGTGGCGGGAGGACAGATACGCAGTATTTT. Translation gives CASSSSSGGRTDTQYF.

This clone occurred a few times. This rearrangement joins TRBV27 to TRBJ2-2, with TRBD2 matching 7 bases. The CDR3 runs 16 residues. Per the germline V gene, CDR1 is MNHEY and CDR2 is SMNVEV (reference sequence). V lost 7 bases and J lost 6; bases outside the gene matches: 14. CDR3 sequence (DNA): TGTGCCAGCAACTCACCGGGACTACCCCCCGCCGGGGAGCTGTTTTTT. Its protein product is CASNSPGLPPAGELFF.

V is TRBV21-1 and J is TRBJ2-3; TRBD2 was called by the table and not checked on the DNA. TRBV21-1 is a pseudogene locus. CDR3 length: 16 residues. This CDR3 is CASSKRASGSTDTQYF. Written as DNA, the CDR3 is TGTGCCAGCAGCAAAAGGGCTAGCGGTAGCACAGATACGCAGTATTTT.

CDR3 coding DNA: TGTGCCAGCAGCCCAGAGATCCGGGGAAGCTCCTACGAGCAGTACTTC. It is translated as CASSPEIRGSSYEQYF. The chain uses TRBV9 and TRBJ2-7; TRBD2 is a possible D gene (5 bases). V was trimmed by 4 bases and J by 0 bases, leaving 17 bases between them. The germline gives CDR1 SGDLS, CDR2 YYNGEE. CDR3 length: 16 amino acids.

V is TRBV30 and J is TRBJ1-1, with D maybe TRBD1 (5 bases). CDR3 size: 15 residues. Trimming took 3 bases from V and 1 from J, leaving 15 bases between them. The V gene's germline CDR1 is GTSNPN and CDR2 SVGIG (reference sequence). The CDR3 nucleotides read TGTGCCTGGAGCGTCGGTGGACACACGAACACTGAAGCTTTCTTT. Residues: CAWSVGGHTNTEAFF.

Only a few counts were recorded for this clone. The V gene is TRBV4-3, the J gene TRBJ2-1, with D perhaps TRBD1 (6 bases). The ends were cut back, 1 base at V and 4 bases at J, with 17 bases in the middle. The CDR3 loop spans 17 amino acids. Germline CDR1 and CDR2: LGHNA and YSLEER. The CDR3 is CASSQGTGYREYNEQFF. CDR3 sequence (DNA): TGCGCCAGCAGCCAAGGGACTGGCTACAGGGAGTACAATGAGCAGTTCTTC.